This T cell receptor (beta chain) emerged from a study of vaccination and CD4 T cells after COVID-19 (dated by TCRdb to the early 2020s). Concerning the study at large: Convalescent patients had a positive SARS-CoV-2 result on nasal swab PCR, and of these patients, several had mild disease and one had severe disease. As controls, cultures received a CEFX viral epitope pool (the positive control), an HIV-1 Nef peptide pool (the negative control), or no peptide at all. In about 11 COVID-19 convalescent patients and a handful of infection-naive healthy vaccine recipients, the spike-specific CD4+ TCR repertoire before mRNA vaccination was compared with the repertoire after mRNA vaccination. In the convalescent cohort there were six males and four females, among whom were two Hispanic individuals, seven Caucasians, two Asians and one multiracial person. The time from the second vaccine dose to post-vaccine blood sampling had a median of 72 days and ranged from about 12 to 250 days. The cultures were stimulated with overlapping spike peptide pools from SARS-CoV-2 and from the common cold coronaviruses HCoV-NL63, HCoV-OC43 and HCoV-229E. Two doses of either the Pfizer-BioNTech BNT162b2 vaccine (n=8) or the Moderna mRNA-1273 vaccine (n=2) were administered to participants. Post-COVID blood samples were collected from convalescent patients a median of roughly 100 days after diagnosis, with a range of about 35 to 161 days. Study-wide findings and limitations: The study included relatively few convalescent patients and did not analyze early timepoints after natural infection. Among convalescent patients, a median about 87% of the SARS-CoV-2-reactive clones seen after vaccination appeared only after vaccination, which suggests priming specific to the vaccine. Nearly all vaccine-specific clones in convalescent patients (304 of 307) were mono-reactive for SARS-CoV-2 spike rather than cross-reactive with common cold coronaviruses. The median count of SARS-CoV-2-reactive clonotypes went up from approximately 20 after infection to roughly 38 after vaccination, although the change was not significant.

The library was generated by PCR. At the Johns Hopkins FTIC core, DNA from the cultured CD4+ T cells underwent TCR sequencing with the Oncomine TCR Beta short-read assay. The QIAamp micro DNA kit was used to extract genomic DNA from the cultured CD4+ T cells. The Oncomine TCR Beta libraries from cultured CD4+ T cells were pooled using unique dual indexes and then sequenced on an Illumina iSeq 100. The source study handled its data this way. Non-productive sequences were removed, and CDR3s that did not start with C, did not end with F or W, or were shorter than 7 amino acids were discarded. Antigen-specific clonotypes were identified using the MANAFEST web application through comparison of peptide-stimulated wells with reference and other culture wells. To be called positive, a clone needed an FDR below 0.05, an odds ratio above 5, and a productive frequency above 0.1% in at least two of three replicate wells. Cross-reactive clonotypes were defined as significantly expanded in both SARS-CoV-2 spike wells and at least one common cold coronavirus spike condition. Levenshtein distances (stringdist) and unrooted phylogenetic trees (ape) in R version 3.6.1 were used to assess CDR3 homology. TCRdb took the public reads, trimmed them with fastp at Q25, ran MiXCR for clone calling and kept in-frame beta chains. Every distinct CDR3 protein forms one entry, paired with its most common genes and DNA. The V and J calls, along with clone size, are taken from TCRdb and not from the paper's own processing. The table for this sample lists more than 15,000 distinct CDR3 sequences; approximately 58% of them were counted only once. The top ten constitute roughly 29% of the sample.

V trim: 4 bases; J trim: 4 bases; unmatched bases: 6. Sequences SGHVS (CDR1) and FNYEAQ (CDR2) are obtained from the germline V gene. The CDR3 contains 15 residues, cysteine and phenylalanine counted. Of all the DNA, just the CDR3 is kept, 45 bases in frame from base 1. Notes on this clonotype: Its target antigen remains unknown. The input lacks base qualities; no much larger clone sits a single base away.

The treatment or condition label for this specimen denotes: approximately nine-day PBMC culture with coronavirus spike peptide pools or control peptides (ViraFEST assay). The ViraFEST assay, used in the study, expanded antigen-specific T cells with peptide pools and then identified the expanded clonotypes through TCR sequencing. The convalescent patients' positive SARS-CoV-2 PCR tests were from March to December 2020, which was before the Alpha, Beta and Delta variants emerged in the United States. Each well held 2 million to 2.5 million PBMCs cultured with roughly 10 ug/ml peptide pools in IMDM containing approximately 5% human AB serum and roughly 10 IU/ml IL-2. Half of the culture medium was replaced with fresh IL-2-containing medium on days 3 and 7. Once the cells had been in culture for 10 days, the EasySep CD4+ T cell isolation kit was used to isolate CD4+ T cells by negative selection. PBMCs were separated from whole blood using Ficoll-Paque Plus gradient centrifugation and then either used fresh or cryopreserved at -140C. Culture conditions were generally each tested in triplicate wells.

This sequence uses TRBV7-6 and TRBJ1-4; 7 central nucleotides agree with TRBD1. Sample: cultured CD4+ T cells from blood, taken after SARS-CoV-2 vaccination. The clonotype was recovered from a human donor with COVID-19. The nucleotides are TGTGCCAGCAGCTCTGGACAGGCCTATAATGAAAAACTGTTTTTT. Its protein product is CASSSGQAYNEKLFF.